This T cell receptor (beta chain) was identified in a study of shared T cell receptors in the human thymus. Using immunoSEQ multiplex PCR, the repertoire was profiled, and TCRdb retains in-frame clones only, with some absent. The sample has 500,000 to 750,000 clones; 88% are singletons. The sample also formed part of further work on human thymus T cells. That source reports: Serving as donors were healthy Finnish infants, each of whom was having open corrective surgery for congenital heart defects. Resections from corrective heart surgery provided thymus tissue. Use of V and J genes seemed skewed within the thymic and blood repertoires.

The sequenced material came from thymocytes. This sequence was found in a boy under three years old with a congenital heart defect.

CDR3 nucleotides: TGTGCCAGCAGCTCCCCGGCCCGGGCCAAAGGGGCAGATACGCAGTATTTT. Its protein is CASSSPARAKGADTQYF. The chain uses TRBV7-8 and TRBJ2-3, with D tentatively TRBD1 (5 bases). Germline CDR1 reads SGHVS; CDR2 reads FQNEAQ. V lost 4 bases and J lost 4, with 21 bases in between. The CDR3 consists of 17 residues.